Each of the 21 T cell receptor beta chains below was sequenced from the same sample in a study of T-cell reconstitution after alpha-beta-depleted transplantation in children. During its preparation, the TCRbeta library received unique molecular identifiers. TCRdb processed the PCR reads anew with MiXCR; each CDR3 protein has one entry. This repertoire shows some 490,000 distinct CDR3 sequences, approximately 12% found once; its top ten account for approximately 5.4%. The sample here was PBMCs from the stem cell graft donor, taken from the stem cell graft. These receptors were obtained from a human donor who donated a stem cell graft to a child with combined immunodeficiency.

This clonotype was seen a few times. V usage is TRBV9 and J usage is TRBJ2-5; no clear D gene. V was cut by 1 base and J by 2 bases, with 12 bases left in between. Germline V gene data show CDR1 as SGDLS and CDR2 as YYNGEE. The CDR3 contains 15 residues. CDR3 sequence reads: CASSVTANPQETQYF. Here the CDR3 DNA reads TGTGCCAGCAGCGTAACGGCTAACCCACAAGAGACCCAGTACTTC.

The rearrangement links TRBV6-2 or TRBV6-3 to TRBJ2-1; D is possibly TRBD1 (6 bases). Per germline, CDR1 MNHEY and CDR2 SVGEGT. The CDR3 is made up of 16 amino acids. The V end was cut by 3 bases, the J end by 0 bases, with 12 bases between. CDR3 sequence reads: CASSYWGQSSYNEQFF. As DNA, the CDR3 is TGTGCCAGCAGTTATTGGGGACAAAGCTCCTACAATGAGCAGTTCTTC.

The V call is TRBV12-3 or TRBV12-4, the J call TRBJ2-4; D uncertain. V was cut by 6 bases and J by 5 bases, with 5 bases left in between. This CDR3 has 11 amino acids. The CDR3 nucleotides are TGTGCCAGCAGCTGGGAAAACATTCAGTACTTC. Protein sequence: CASSWENIQYF.

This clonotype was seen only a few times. CDR3 region: CASSDPSNTGELFF. CDR3 nucleotide sequence: TGTGCCAGCAGTGACCCCAGTAACACCGGGGAGCTGTTTTTT. The chain recombines TRBV2 with TRBJ2-2; the D is unclear. Germline V CDR1 and CDR2: SNHLY, FYNNEI. This CDR3 contains 14 residues. The V end lost 3 bases, the J end lost 2 bases, and 7 bases lay between the germline ends.

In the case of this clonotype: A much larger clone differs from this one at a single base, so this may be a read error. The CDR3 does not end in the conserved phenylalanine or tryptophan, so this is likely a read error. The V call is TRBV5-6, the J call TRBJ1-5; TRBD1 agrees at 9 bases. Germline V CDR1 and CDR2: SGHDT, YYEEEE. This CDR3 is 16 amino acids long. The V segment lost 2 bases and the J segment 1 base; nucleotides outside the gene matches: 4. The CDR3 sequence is CASSLQGARSNQPQHV. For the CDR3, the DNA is TGTGCCAGCAGCTTACAGGGGGCGCGGAGCAATCAGCCCCAGCATGTT.

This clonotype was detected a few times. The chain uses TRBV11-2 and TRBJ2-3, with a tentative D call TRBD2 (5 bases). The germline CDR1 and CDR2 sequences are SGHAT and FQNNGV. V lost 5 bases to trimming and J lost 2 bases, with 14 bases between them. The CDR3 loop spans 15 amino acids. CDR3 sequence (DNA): TGTGCCAGCAGCCGGGGAGCGAGGAACACAGATACGCAGTATTTT. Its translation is CASSRGARNTDTQYF. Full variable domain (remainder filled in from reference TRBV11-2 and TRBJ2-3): EAGVAQSPRYKIIEKRQSVAFWCNPISGHATLYWYQQILGQGPKLLIQFQNNGVVDDSQLPKDRFSAERLKGVDSTLKIQPAKLEDSAVYLCASSRGARNTDTQYFGPGTRLTVL.

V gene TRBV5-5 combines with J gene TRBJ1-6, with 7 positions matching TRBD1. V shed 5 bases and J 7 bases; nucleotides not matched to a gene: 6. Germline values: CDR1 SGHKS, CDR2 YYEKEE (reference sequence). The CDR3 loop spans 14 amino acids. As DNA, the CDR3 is TGTGCCAGCAGTTTGACAGGGCTAAATTCACCCCTCCACTTT. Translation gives CASSLTGLNSPLHF.

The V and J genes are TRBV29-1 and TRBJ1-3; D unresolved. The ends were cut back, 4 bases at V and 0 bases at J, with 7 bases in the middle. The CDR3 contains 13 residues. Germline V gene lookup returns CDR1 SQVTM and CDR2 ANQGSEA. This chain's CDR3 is CSVVGLSGNTIYF. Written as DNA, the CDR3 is TGCAGCGTTGTTGGGCTCTCTGGAAACACCATATATTTT. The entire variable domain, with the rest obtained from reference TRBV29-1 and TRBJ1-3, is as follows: SAVISQKPSRDICQRGTSLTIQCQVDSQVTMMFWYRQQPGQSLTLIATANQGSEATYESGFVIDKFPISRPNLTFSTLTVSNMSPEDSSIYLCSVVGLSGNTIYFGEGSWLTVV.

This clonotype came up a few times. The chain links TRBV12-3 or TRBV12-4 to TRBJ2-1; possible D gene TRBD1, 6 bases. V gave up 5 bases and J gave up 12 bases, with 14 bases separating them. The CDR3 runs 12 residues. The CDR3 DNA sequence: TGTGCCAGCAGTCCCCGGGACATAGGGCAGTTCTTC. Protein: CASSPRDIGQFF.

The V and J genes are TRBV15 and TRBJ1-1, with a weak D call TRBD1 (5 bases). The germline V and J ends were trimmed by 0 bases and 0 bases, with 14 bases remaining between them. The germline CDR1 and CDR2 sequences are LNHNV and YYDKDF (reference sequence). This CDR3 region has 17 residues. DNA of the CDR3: TGTGCCACCAGCAGAGATAGGGGCAGACCCATGAACACTGAAGCTTTCTTT. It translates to CATSRDRGRPMNTEAFF.

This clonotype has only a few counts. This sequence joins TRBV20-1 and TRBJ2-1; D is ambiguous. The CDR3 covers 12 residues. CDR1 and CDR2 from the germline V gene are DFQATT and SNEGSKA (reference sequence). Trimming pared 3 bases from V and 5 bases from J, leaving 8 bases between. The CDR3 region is CSASYQNNEQFF. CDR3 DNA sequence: TGCAGTGCTAGTTATCAGAACAATGAGCAGTTCTTC.

CDR3 sequence (DNA): TGTGCCAGCAGCCGACCGAGGGGGAATCAGGAGACCCAGTACTTC. Protein: CASSRPRGNQETQYF. The rearrangement joins TRBV7-9 to TRBJ2-5; D might be TRBD1 (6 bases). V was clipped by 5 bases and J by 5 bases, with 18 bases between them. Germline CDR1 and CDR2: SEHNR and FQNEAQ (reference sequence). The CDR3 is 15 residues long.

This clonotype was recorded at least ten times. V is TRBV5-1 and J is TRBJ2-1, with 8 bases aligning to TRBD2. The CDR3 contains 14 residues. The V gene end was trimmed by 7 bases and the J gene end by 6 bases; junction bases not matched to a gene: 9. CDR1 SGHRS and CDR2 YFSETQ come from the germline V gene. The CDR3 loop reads CASLSGSQGNEQFF. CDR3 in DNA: TGCGCCAGCCTAAGCGGGAGCCAGGGCAATGAGCAGTTCTTC.

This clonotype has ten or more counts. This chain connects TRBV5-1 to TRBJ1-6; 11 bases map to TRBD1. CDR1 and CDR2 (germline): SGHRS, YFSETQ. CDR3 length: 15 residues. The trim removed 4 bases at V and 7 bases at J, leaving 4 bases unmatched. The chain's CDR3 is CASSQRDRGNSPLHF. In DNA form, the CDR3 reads TGCGCCAGCAGCCAGAGGGACAGGGGGAATTCACCCCTCCACTTT.

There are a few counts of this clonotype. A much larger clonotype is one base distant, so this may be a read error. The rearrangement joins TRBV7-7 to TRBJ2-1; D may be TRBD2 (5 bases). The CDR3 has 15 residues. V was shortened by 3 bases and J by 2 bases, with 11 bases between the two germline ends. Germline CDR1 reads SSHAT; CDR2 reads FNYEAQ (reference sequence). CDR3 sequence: CASSLDGNAYNEQFF. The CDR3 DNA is TGTGCCAGCAGCTTGGACGGGAACGCCTACAATGAGCAGTTCTTC.

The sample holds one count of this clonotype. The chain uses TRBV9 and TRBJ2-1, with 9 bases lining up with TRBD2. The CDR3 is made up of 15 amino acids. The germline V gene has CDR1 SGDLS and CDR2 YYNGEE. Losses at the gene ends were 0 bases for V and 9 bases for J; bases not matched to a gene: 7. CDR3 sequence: CASSVAAGGGGEQFF. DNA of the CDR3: TGTGCCAGCAGCGTAGCGGCGGGAGGGGGAGGTGAGCAGTTCTTC.

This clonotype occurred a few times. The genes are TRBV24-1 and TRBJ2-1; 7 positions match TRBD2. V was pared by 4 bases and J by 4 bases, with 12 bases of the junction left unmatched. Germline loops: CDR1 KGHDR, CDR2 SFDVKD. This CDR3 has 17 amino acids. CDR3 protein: CATSDSRASGIYNEQFF. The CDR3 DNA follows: TGTGCCACCAGTGACAGTAGGGCTAGCGGTATTTACAATGAGCAGTTCTTC.

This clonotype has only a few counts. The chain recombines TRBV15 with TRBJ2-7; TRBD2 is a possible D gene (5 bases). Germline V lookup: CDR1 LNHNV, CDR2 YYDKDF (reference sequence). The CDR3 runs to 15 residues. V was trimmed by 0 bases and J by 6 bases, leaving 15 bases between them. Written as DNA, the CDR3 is TGTGCCACCAGCAGAGATTCAGGACCTGCGGGCGAGCAGTACTTC. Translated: CATSRDSGPAGEQYF. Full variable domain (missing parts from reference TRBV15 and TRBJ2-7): DAMVIQNPRYQVTQFGKPVTLSCSQTLNHNVMYWYQQKSSQAPKLLFHYYDKDFNNEADTPDNFQSRRPNTSFCFLDIRSPGLGDTAMYLCATSRDSGPAGEQYFGPGTRLTVT.

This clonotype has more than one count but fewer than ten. The CDR3 DNA is TGTGCCTGGAGTGCCGACAGGGGTTACAATGAGCAGTTCTTC. Translation gives CAWSADRGYNEQFF. The chain carries TRBV30 and TRBJ2-1; TRBD1 agrees at 8 bases. V trimming: 1 base; J trimming: 4 bases; junction bases outside the gene matches: 3. Looked up from germline, CDR1 is GTSNPN and CDR2 is SVGIG (reference sequence). The CDR3 is made up of 14 amino acids.

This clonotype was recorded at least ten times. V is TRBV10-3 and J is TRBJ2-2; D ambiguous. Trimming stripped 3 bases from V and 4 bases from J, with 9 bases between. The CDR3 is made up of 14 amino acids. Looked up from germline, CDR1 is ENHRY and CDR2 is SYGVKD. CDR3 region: CAISDGYGTGELFF. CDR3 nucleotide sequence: TGTGCCATCAGTGACGGGTACGGCACCGGGGAGCTGTTTTTT.

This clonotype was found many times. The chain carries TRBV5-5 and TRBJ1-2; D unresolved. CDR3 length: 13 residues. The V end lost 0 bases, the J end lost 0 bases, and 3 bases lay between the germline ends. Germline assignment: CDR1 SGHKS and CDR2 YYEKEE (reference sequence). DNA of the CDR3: TGTGCCAGCAGCTTGGACACTAACTATGGCTACACCTTC. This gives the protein CASSLDTNYGYTF.